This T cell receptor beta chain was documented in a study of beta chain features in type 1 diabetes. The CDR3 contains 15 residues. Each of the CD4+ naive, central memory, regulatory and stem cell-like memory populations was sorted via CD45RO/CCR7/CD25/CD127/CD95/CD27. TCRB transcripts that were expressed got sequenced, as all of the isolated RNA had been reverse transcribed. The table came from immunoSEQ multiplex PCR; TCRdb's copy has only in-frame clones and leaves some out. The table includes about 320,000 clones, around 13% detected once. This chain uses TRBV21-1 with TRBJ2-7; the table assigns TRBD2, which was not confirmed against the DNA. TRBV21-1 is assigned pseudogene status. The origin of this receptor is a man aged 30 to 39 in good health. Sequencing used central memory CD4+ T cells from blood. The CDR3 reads CASSKCSGRGYEQYV. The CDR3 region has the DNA TGTGCCAGCAGCAAATGTAGCGGGAGAGGTTACGAGCAGTACGTC.